These 29 T cell receptor beta chains originate from one sample sequenced in a study of blood T cell repertoires in COVID-19. The protocol was immunoSEQ multiplex PCR, while the TCRdb copy is restricted to in-frame clones and leaves out a portion. Of hundreds of thousands of clones in the sample, more than 80% are singletons; the top ten hold around 3%. Sequencing used peripheral blood. The receptors were gathered from a woman younger than 45 with COVID-19, enrolled during active disease.

This clone turned up a few times. This sequence joins TRBV7-9 and TRBJ2-5; no definite D call. Trimming removed 5 bases from V and 1 base from J, with 14 bases in between. The germline gives CDR1 SEHNR, CDR2 FQNEAQ (reference sequence). The CDR3 covers 15 residues. The CDR3 sequence is CASSPRRRPQETQYF. In DNA, the CDR3 is TGTGCCAGCAGCCCCCGACGGCGGCCCCAAGAGACCCAGTACTTC.

The chain couples TRBV28 to TRBJ2-3, with 9 bases matching TRBD2. Germline-derived CDR1 and CDR2 are MDHEN and SYDVKM. The V and J ends lost 5 bases and 2 bases, in that order; junction bases with no gene match: 11. CDR3 size: 17 residues. The CDR3 nucleotides are TGTGCCAGCAGTCCCCCTAGAGCGGGGGGAAACACAGATACGCAGTATTTT. It encodes CASSPPRAGGNTDTQYF.

V and J are TRBV7-8 and TRBJ2-7, with 8 bases matching TRBD2. V lost 2 bases, J lost 5 bases, and 5 bases stayed unmatched. Looked up from germline, CDR1 is SGHVS and CDR2 is FQNEAQ. The CDR3 spans 14 residues. This CDR3 reads CASSLREGVHEQYV. The CDR3 DNA reads TGTGCCAGCAGCTTACGGGAGGGCGTACACGAGCAGTACGTC.

The chain joins TRBV19 to TRBJ2-1; 7 bases are shared with TRBD1. J was trimmed by 0 bases and V by 6 bases; bases with no gene match: 5. The CDR3 runs 15 residues. Germline loops: CDR1 LNHDA, CDR2 SQIVND (reference sequence). CDR3 region: CASSRQGSSYNEQFF. The CDR3 nucleotides are TGTGCCAGTAGCCGACAGGGATCCTCCTACAATGAGCAGTTCTTC. Filled out from reference TRBV19 and TRBJ2-1, the complete variable domain reads DGGITQSPKYLFRKEGQNVTLSCEQNLNHDAMYWYRQDPGQGLRLIYYSQIVNDFQKGDIAEGYSVSREKKESFPLTVTSAQKNPTAFYLCASSRQGSSYNEQFFGPGTRLTVL.

The V gene is TRBV19, the J gene TRBJ1-2; 12 bases fit TRBD1. Germline-derived CDR1 and CDR2 are LNHDA and SQIVND (reference sequence). CDR3 length: 17 residues. The trim removed 6 bases at V and 5 bases at J, leaving 13 bases unmatched. The CDR3 nucleotides read TGTGCCAGTAGCGCGACGGGACAGGGGGCAGGCGGGTATGGCTACACCTTC. This translates into CASSATGQGAGGYGYTF.

V is TRBV19 and J is TRBJ1-2, with D possibly matching TRBD1 (5 bases). Germline V gene lookup returns CDR1 LNHDA and CDR2 SQIVND (reference sequence). The CDR3 extends over 15 amino acids. V shed 5 bases and J shed 0 bases, with 13 bases lying between them. CDR3 in amino acids: CASSPVGGTNYGYTF. For the CDR3, the DNA is TGTGCCAGTAGTCCGGTGGGGGGAACTAACTATGGCTACACCTTC.

J is TRBJ2-2 and V is TRBV6-5; 9 nucleotides line up with TRBD2. The CDR3 extends over 15 amino acids. J lost 4 bases, V lost 6 bases, and 6 bases had no gene match. Per the germline V gene, CDR1 is MNHEY and CDR2 is SVGAGI. CDR3 region: CASRRGRVSTGELFF. CDR3 DNA: TGTGCCAGCAGACGCGGGAGGGTGAGCACCGGGGAGCTGTTTTTT.

The J gene is TRBJ2-5, the V gene TRBV18, with TRBD1 matching over 9 bases. V shed 3 bases, J shed 5 bases, and the junction held 4 bases outside the gene matches. Looked up from germline, CDR1 is KGHSH and CDR2 is LQKENI. CDR3 size: 14 residues. The CDR3 DNA reads TGTGCCAGCTCACCCCGACAGGGGGATGAGACCCAGTACTTC. Translated, it gives CASSPRQGDETQYF. The full variable domain, completed using reference TRBV18 and TRBJ2-5, is NAGVMQNPRHLVRRRGQEARLRCSPMKGHSHVYWYRQLPEEGLKFMVYLQKENIIDESGMPKERFSAEFPKEGPSILRIQQVVRGDSAAYFCASSPRQGDETQYFGPGTRLLVL.

V usage is TRBV9 and J usage is TRBJ1-4; 9 nucleotides align to TRBD1. The germline V gene has CDR1 SGDLS and CDR2 YYNGEE. Germline trimming cut 2 bases from V and 3 bases from J; bases unmatched to any gene: 2. This CDR3 has 15 residues. As DNA, the CDR3 is TGTGCCAGCAGCGTTGGGACAGGGCCTAATGAAAAACTGTTTTTT. Protein: CASSVGTGPNEKLFF.

This clone was detected only a few times. The chain combines TRBV2 with TRBJ2-5, with 7 bases identical to TRBD2. Germline V gives CDR1 SNHLY, CDR2 FYNNEI. V lost 6 bases, J lost 7 bases, and 11 bases stayed unmatched. The CDR3 is made up of 14 amino acids. CDR3 amino acids: CASRTRGSQGTQYF. For the CDR3, the DNA is TGTGCCAGCAGAACGCGGGGGAGCCAGGGGACCCAGTACTTC.

The chain uses TRBV12-3 or TRBV12-4 and TRBJ1-1, with 7 bases aligning to TRBD1. V lost 6 bases, J lost 4 bases, and 5 bases stayed unmatched. The CDR3 length is 13 residues. CDR3: CASSPGGGTEAFF. For the CDR3, the DNA is TGTGCCAGCAGCCCAGGGGGTGGCACTGAAGCTTTCTTT.

In DNA form, the CDR3 reads TGTGCCAGCACGACAGGGACGACGACTGAAGCTTTCTTT. Protein product: CASTTGTTTEAFF. The V call is TRBV2, the J call TRBJ1-1; 7 positions match TRBD1. Germline V gives CDR1 SNHLY, CDR2 FYNNEI. This CDR3 is 13 amino acids long. V shed 7 bases and J 5 bases; nucleotides not matched to a gene: 7.

The chain is built from TRBV5-1 and TRBJ2-5; 12 bases align to TRBD2. CDR1 and CDR2 (germline): SGHRS, YFSETQ. The CDR3 loop spans 17 amino acids. The V gene end was trimmed by 5 bases and the J gene end by 2 bases; junction bases not matched to a gene: 10. CDR3 amino acids: CASRITPGTSGQETQYF. For the CDR3, the DNA is TGCGCCAGCAGAATTACGCCCGGGACTAGCGGGCAAGAGACCCAGTACTTC.

J is TRBJ2-4 and V is TRBV7-8; TRBD2 might be the D (6 bases). The V gene's germline CDR1 is SGHVS and CDR2 FQNEAQ. The CDR3 has 15 residues. Trimming removed 5 bases from V and 5 bases from J, with 16 bases in between. The CDR3 DNA is TGTGCCAGCAGCCTCTCACCTAGCGATCAAAACATTCAGTACTTC. Protein product: CASSLSPSDQNIQYF.

This clone appeared a few times. The V call is TRBV3-1 (or the pseudogene TRBV3-2), the J call TRBJ2-2, with unresolved D. The CDR3 extends over 16 amino acids. Germline lookup yields CDR1 LGHDT and CDR2 YNNKEL (reference sequence). The germline V and J ends were trimmed by 1 base and 0 bases, with 9 bases remaining between them. The CDR3 DNA is TGTGCCAGCAGCCAAGCATCACAGACGAACACCGGGGAGCTGTTTTTT. This encodes CASSQASQTNTGELFF.

This chain links TRBV18 with TRBJ1-4; D remains unclear. Trimming left V 2 bases short and J 8 bases short, with 15 bases between. Germline V gene sequence: CDR1 KGHSH, CDR2 LQKENI. The length of the CDR3 is 15 residues. Here the CDR3 DNA reads TGTGCCAGCTCACCAATCGCAACGGTTACCGAAAAACTGTTTTTT. As protein: CASSPIATVTEKLFF.

The table lists this clone with a count of one. The J gene is TRBJ1-2, the V gene TRBV7-9; 7 bases fit TRBD1. Trimming cost V 5 bases and J 4 bases; bases outside gene matches: 13. The germline V gene has CDR1 SEHNR and CDR2 FQNEAQ (reference sequence). CDR3 length: 16 residues. CDR3 region: CASSGSSTGIIYGYTF. The CDR3 coding sequence is TGTGCCAGCAGCGGCAGTTCGACAGGGATTATCTATGGCTACACCTTC.

This chain links TRBV5-4 with TRBJ2-1; D unclear. V lost 1 base and J 9 bases, leaving 8 bases between the germline ends. CDR1 is SGHNT and CDR2 is YYREEE in the germline V gene (reference sequence). This CDR3 region has 12 residues. The CDR3 reads CASSLSPIEQFF. The CDR3 DNA sequence: TGTGCCAGCAGCTTGTCTCCTATTGAGCAGTTCTTC.

The chain employs TRBV5-4 and TRBJ2-2; the match to TRBD2 covers 7 bases. This CDR3 is built from 15 residues. Germline lookup yields CDR1 SGHNT and CDR2 YYREEE (reference sequence). The V and J ends lost 1 base and 5 bases, in that order; junction bases with no gene match: 5. The CDR3 nucleotides read TGTGCCAGCAGCTTGTATCGGGGGGATACCGGGGAGCTGTTTTTT. The encoded protein is CASSLYRGDTGELFF.

This clone was picked up one time. In DNA form, the CDR3 reads TGCGCCAGCAGCCAAGATTTGGCCTCTTACGACGAGCAGTACTTC. As protein: CASSQDLASYDEQYF. The V gene is TRBV4-3, the J gene TRBJ2-7; D is ambiguous. The germline V gene encodes CDR1 LGHNA and CDR2 YSLEER. The CDR3 runs to 15 residues. Trimming shortened V by 0 bases and J by 5 bases, and 14 bases separated the two germline ends.

This chain joins TRBV25-1 and TRBJ2-7; no reliable D call. Deletions cut 10 bases from V and 2 bases from J, with 24 bases between. In germline, CDR1 is MGHDK, CDR2 SYGVNS. CDR3 length: 16 amino acids. CDR3 nucleotides: TGTGCCACCACGTCTCTTGGCGGCACCCTTCCCTACGAGCAGTACGTC. This encodes CATTSLGGTLPYEQYV.

The rearrangement links TRBV5-1 to TRBJ1-5; 9 positions agree with TRBD1. Germline lookup yields CDR1 SGHRS and CDR2 YFSETQ. The CDR3 sequence is 15 residues long. Trimming at V came to 1 base and at J to 7 bases, leaving 6 bases not matched to a gene. The CDR3 reads CASSLSGQGWQPQHF. Here the CDR3 DNA reads TGCGCCAGCAGCTTGTCCGGACAGGGGTGGCAGCCCCAGCATTTT.

The genes are TRBV4-1 and TRBJ2-2; D uncertain. Germline-derived CDR1 and CDR2 are MGHRA and YSYEKL. The CDR3 loop spans 15 amino acids. Between the trimmed V and J ends, which lost 1 base and 1 base, there was a span of 7 bases. The CDR3 DNA reads TGCGCCAGCAGCCAAGCCGGCGGGAACACCGGGGAGCTGTTTTTT. This codes for CASSQAGGNTGELFF.

The chain links TRBV4-3 to TRBJ2-5, with D uncertain. The germline gives CDR1 LGHNA, CDR2 YSLEER. This CDR3 has 13 amino acids. V lost 3 bases to trimming and J lost 7 bases, with 12 bases between them. The CDR3 coding sequence is TGCGCCAGCAGCCAGATAACTTCAGGGACCCAGTACTTC. The encoded protein is CASSQITSGTQYF.

This clone was seen a single time. The V call is TRBV6-6, the J call TRBJ1-2; D uncertain. This CDR3 spans 12 amino acids. V shed 6 bases and J shed 3 bases, with 8 bases lying between them. The germline V gene has CDR1 MNHNY and CDR2 SVGAGI (reference sequence). CDR3 region: CASRYPDYGYTF. DNA for the CDR3: TGTGCCAGCAGGTATCCGGACTATGGCTACACCTTC.

V is TRBV7-9 and J is TRBJ2-3; 9 bases are shared with TRBD2. The trim removed 6 bases at V and 2 bases at J, leaving 9 bases unmatched. The CDR3 contains 16 residues. Germline V CDR1 and CDR2: SEHNR, FQNEAQ (reference sequence). The CDR3 nucleotides read TGTGCCAGCAGGCCCACTAGCGGGTTCCACACAGATACGCAGTATTTT. Protein sequence: CASRPTSGFHTDTQYF. The variable domain in full, with the rest retrieved from reference TRBV7-9 and TRBJ2-3, is DTGVSQNPRHKITKRGQNVTFRCDPISEHNRLYWYRQTLGQGPEFLTYFQNEAQLEKSRLLSDRFSAERPKGSFSTLEIQRTEQGDSAMYLCASRPTSGFHTDTQYFGPGTRLTVL.

The chain employs TRBV2 and TRBJ2-7; 7 bases match TRBD1. V shed 6 bases, J shed 7 bases, and the junction held 6 bases outside the gene matches. The germline V gene encodes CDR1 SNHLY and CDR2 FYNNEI. The CDR3 runs to 12 residues. The CDR3 here is CASSDRVGEQYF. DNA of the CDR3: TGTGCCAGCAGCGACAGGGTGGGTGAGCAGTACTTC.

V usage is TRBV5-1 and J usage is TRBJ2-3; 9 bases fit TRBD2. CDR1 is SGHRS and CDR2 is YFSETQ in the germline V gene. The junction had 3 bases not matched to a gene; V was cut back by 0 bases and J by 1 base. The length of the CDR3 is 16 residues. The CDR3 coding sequence is TGCGCCAGCAGCTTGGAGAAGCGGGGGGGCACAGATACGCAGTATTTT. Its translation is CASSLEKRGGTDTQYF.

The V and J genes are TRBV29-1 and TRBJ2-5; D may be TRBD2 (6 bases). Germline V CDR1 and CDR2: SQVTM, ANQGSEA. Trimming removed 6 bases from V and 2 bases from J, with 16 bases in between. The CDR3 has 14 amino acids. Written as DNA, the CDR3 is TGCAGCGTGTTGACGACTAGAAGGCAAGAGACCCAGTACTTC. This sequence encodes CSVLTTRRQETQYF. Filled out from reference TRBV29-1 and TRBJ2-5, the complete variable domain reads SAVISQKPSRDICQRGTSLTIQCQVDSQVTMMFWYRQQPGQSLTLIATANQGSEATYESGFVIDKFPISRPNLTFSTLTVSNMSPEDSSIYLCSVLTTRRQETQYFGPGTRLLVL.